The text below deals with one T cell receptor (beta chain). The CDR3 runs to 15 residues. Germline-derived CDR1 and CDR2 are SGHKS and YYEKEE (reference sequence). V shed 1 base, J shed 8 bases, and the junction held 3 bases outside the gene matches. This specimen comes from a study of blood T cells in healthy people across ages. Total RNA extracted from each sample amounted to at least 5 micrograms. Primers used in a second PCR of about 7 to 12 cycles were a sample-barcoded 5' primer and a J-beta primer mix. One entry per CDR3 protein, called by TCRdb with MiXCR from the 5' RACE reads. The sample records 800,000 to 950,000 distinct CDR3 sequences, roughly 28% being singletons. This sample was also put to use in a study of T cells of mothers and their children. As that study records: Donation was provided by three healthy Caucasian mothers along with their six children. Second-round PCR products received sample barcodes and 2-4 random nucleotides from the M1S primer. Relative to unrelated pairs, biologically related mother-child dyads exhibited marginally greater, non-significant overlap.

The rearrangement uses TRBV5-5 and TRBJ1-6, with TRBD1 matching 10 bases. This TCR was sampled from a woman between 40 and 55 years old in good health. What was sequenced was blood. CDR3 sequence: CASSLFGTGDSPLHF. CDR3 DNA: TGTGCCAGCAGCTTGTTTGGGACAGGGGATTCACCCCTCCACTTT.